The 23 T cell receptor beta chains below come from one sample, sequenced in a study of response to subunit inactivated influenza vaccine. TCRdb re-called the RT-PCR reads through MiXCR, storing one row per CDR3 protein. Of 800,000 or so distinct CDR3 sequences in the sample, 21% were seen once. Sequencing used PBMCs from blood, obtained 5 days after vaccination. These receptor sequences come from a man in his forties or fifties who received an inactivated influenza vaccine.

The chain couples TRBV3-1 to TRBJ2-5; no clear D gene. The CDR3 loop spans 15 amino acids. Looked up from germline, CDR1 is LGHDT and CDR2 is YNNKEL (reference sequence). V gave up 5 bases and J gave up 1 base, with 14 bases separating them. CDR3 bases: TGTGCCAGCAGCTACTCACAGATCGTCCAAGAGACCCAGTACTTC. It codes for CASSYSQIVQETQYF.

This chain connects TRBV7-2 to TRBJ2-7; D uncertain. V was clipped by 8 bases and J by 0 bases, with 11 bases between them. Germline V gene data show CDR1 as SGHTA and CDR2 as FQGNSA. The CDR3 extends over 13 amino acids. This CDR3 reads CASEAASSYEQYF. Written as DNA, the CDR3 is TGTGCCAGCGAGGCCGCGAGCTCCTACGAGCAGTACTTC.

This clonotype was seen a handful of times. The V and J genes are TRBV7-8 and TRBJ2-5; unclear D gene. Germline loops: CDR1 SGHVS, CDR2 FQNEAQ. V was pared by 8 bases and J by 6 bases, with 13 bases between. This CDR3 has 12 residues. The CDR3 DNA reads TGTGCCAGCGGTAACAATTGGAAGACCCAGTACTTC. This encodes CASGNNWKTQYF.

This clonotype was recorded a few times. This chain's CDR3 is CAISESVAMNTEAFF. The CDR3 nucleotides are TGTGCCATCAGTGAGTCGGTGGCCATGAACACTGAAGCTTTCTTT. The chain combines TRBV10-3 with TRBJ1-1; D ambiguous. Germline lookup yields CDR1 ENHRY and CDR2 SYGVKD. Trimming shortened V by 0 bases and J by 0 bases, and 8 bases separated the two germline ends. The CDR3 contains 15 residues.

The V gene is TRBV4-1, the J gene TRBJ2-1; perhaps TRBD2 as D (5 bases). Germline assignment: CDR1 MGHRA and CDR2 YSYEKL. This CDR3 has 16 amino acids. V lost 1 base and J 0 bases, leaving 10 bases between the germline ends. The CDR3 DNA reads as TGCGCCAGCAGCCAAGGAGGGATTAGCTCCTACAATGAGCAGTTCTTC. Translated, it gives CASSQGGISSYNEQFF.

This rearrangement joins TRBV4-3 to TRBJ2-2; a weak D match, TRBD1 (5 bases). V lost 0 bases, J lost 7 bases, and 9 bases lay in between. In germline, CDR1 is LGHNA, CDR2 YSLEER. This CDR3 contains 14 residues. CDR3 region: CASSQEGAVGELFF. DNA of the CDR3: TGCGCCAGCAGCCAAGAAGGGGCGGTCGGGGAGCTGTTTTTT.

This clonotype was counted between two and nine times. The CDR3 is CSVDLQGGETQYF. In DNA, the CDR3 is TGCAGCGTTGACTTACAGGGGGGAGAGACCCAGTACTTC. The chain joins TRBV29-1 to TRBJ2-5; 8 bases are a match to TRBD1. The germline V gene has CDR1 SQVTM and CDR2 ANQGSEA. V was pared by 3 bases and J by 4 bases, with 4 bases of the junction left unmatched. CDR3 length: 13 residues.

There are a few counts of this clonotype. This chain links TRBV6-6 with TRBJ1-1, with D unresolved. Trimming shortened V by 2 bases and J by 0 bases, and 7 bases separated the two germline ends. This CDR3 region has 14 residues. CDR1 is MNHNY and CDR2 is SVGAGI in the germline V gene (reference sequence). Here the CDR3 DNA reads TGTGCCAGCAGTTACAGGGTCATGAACACTGAAGCTTTCTTT. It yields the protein CASSYRVMNTEAFF.

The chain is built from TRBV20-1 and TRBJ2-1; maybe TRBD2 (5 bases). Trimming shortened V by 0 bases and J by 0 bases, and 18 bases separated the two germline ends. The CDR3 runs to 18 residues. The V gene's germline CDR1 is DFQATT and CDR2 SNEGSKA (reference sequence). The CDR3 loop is CSARDRWSGQTSYNEQFF. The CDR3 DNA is TGCAGTGCTAGAGATCGTTGGAGCGGCCAAACCTCCTACAATGAGCAGTTCTTC.

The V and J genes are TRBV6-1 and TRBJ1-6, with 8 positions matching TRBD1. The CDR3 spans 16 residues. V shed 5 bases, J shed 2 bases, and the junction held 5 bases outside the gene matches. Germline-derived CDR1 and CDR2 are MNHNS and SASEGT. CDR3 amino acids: CASSPGTGAYNSPLHF. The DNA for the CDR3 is TGTGCCAGCAGTCCTGGGACAGGCGCCTATAATTCACCCCTCCACTTT.

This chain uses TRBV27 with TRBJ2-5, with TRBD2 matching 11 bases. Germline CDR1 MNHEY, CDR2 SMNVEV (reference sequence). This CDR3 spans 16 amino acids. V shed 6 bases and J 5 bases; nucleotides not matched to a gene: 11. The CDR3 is CASRSSGGPRGETQYF. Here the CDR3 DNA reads TGTGCCAGCAGGTCTAGCGGGGGGCCTAGGGGGGAGACCCAGTACTTC.

The CDR3 coding sequence is TGTGCCAGCAGCTTAGAGGTCTGGACGAAAGCTTTCTTT. It yields the protein CASSLEVWTKAFF. V and J are TRBV11-2 and TRBJ1-1, with D uncertain. CDR3 length: 13 residues. The germline CDR1 and CDR2 sequences are SGHAT and FQNNGV. Trimming cost V 0 bases and J 9 bases, with 11 bases left between them.

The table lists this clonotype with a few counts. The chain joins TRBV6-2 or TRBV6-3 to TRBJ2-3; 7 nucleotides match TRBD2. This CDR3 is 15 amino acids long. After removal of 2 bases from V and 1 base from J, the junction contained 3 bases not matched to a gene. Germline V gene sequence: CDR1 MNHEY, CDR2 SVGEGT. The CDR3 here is CASSYASGGTDTQYF. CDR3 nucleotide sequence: TGTGCCAGCAGTTACGCCAGCGGGGGCACAGATACGCAGTATTTT.

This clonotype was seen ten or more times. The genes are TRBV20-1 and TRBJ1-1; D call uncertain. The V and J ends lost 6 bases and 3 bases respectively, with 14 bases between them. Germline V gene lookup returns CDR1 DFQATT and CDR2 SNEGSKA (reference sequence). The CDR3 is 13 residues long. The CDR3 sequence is CSAPRRSDTEAFF. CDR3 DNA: TGCAGTGCCCCCCGGAGGTCCGACACTGAAGCTTTCTTT.

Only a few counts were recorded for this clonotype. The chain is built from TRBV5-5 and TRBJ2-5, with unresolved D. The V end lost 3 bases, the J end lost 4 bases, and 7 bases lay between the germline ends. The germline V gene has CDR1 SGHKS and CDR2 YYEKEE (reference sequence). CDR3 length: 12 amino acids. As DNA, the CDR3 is TGTGCCAGCAGCTCAACTATAGAGACCCAGTACTTC. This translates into CASSSTIETQYF.

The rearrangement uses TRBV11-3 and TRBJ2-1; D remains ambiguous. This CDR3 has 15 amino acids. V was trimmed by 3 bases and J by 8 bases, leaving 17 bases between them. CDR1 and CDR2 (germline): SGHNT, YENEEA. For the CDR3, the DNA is TGTGCCAGCAGCTTCAGAGGACGGGCGACCGATGAGCAGTTCTTC. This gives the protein CASSFRGRATDEQFF.

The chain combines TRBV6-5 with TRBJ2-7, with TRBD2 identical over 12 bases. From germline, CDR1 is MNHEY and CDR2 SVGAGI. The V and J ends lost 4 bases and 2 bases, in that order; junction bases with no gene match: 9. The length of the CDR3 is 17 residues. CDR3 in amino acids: CASSSSGRAQWTYEQYF. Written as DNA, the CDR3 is TGTGCCAGCAGTTCTAGCGGGAGGGCCCAATGGACCTACGAGCAGTACTTC.

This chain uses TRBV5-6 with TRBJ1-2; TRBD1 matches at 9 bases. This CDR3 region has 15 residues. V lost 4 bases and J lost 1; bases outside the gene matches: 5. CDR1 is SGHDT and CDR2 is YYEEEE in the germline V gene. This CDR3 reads CASSEKGQGNYGYTF. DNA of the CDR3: TGTGCCAGCAGCGAAAAGGGACAGGGTAACTATGGCTACACCTTC. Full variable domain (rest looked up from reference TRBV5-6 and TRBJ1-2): DAGVTQSPTHLIKTRGQQVTLRCSPKSGHDTVSWYQQALGQGPQFIFQYYEEEERQRGNFPDRFSGHQFPNYSSELNVNALLLGDSALYLCASSEKGQGNYGYTFGSGTRLTVV.

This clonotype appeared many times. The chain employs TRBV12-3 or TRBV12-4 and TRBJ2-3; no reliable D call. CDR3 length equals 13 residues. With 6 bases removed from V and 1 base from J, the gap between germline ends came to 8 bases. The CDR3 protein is CASSRLGTDTQYF. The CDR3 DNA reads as TGTGCCAGCAGCCGCTTAGGCACAGATACGCAGTATTTT.

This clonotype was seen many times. The CDR3 DNA is TGTGCCACCAGCAGAGGGGGACTAGGAGGATATTACGAGCAGTACTTC. It specifies CATSRGGLGGYYEQYF. This sequence joins TRBV15 and TRBJ2-7; 8 bases are a match to TRBD2. This CDR3 has 16 residues. Germline V lookup: CDR1 LNHNV, CDR2 YYDKDF (reference sequence). V gave up 1 base and J gave up 4 bases; unmatched junction bases: 9.

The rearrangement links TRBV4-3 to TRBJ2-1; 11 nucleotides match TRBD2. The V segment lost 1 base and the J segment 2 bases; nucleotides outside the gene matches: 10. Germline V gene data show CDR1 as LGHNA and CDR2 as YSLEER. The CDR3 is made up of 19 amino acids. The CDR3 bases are TGCGCCAGCAGCCAAGTAGGATCTAGCGGGGGGATAACCTACAATGAGCAGTTCTTC. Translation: CASSQVGSSGGITYNEQFF.

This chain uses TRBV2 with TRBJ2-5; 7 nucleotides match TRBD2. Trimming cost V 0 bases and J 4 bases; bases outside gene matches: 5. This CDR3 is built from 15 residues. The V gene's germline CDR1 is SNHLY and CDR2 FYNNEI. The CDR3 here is CASSEARTSPETQYF. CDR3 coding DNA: TGTGCCAGCAGTGAAGCAAGGACTAGTCCAGAGACCCAGTACTTC.

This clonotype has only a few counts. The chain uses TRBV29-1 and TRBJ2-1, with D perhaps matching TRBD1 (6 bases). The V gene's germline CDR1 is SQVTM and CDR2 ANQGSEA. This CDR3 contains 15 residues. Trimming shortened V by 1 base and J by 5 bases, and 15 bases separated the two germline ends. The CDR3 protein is CSVEARGQPDNEQFF. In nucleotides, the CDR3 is TGCAGCGTTGAAGCCCGCGGACAGCCCGACAATGAGCAGTTCTTC.